What follows are 23 T cell receptor beta chains derived from one specimen sequenced in a study of cytomegalovirus exposure and HLA in healthy donors. The data were produced by immunoSEQ multiplex PCR, yet TCRdb's version contains in-frame clones alone and is incomplete. The data contain 150,000 to 200,000 clones, around nine tenths of them singletons. Source material: PBMCs. The source of these receptors is a woman in her 30s in good health and CMV-seronegative.

In its sample, this clone was seen once. The V call is TRBV25-1, the J call TRBJ1-2; weak D call: TRBD1 (5 bases). The CDR3 covers 15 residues. Germline CDR1 is MGHDK and CDR2 is SYGVNS. Deletions cut 3 bases from V and 1 base from J, with 12 bases between. The CDR3 region has the DNA TGTGCCAGCAGTGATTTTGCGGGGGTTAACTATGGCTACACCTTC. Protein: CASSDFAGVNYGYTF.

This clone was seen more than once but under ten times. This chain connects TRBV2 to TRBJ2-7; TRBD2 is a possible D gene (6 bases). This CDR3 spans 12 amino acids. The V end was cut by 4 bases, the J end by 6 bases, with 10 bases between. Germline V gene sequence: CDR1 SNHLY, CDR2 FYNNEI. Written as DNA, the CDR3 is TGTGCCAGCAGTGCCTGGCGGGGCGAGCAGTACTTC. It codes for CASSAWRGEQYF.

This chain uses TRBV6-6 with TRBJ1-5; 8 bases are a match to TRBD1. Germline V gene sequence: CDR1 MNHNY, CDR2 SVGAGI (reference sequence). The junction had 6 bases not matched to a gene; V was cut back by 2 bases and J by 3 bases. The CDR3 length is 16 residues. In nucleotides, the CDR3 is TGTGCCAGCAGTTACCGGGACAGGAGATACAATCAGCCCCAGCATTTT. Amino acid sequence: CASSYRDRRYNQPQHF.

The chain has TRBV2 and TRBJ1-1; 10 bases line up with TRBD1. Germline V gene lookup returns CDR1 SNHLY and CDR2 FYNNEI. The CDR3 length is 15 residues. The junction had 4 bases not matched to a gene; V was cut back by 3 bases and J by 3 bases. The CDR3 loop is CASSDLGTGDTEAFF. In DNA form, the CDR3 reads TGTGCCAGCAGTGATTTGGGGACAGGGGACACTGAAGCTTTCTTT.

This clone has more than one count but fewer than ten. The chain links TRBV5-6 to TRBJ1-2; D remains unclear. Germline V lookup: CDR1 SGHDT, CDR2 YYEEEE. The CDR3 is 13 residues long. The V end lost 4 bases, the J end lost 7 bases, and 14 bases lay between the germline ends. This chain's CDR3 is CASSISGLSGYTF. The CDR3 region has the DNA TGTGCCAGCAGCATCAGCGGCCTCTCTGGCTACACCTTC. Looking up the rest from reference TRBV5-6 and TRBJ1-2 gives the full variable domain: DAGVTQSPTHLIKTRGQQVTLRCSPKSGHDTVSWYQQALGQGPQFIFQYYEEEERQRGNFPDRFSGHQFPNYSSELNVNALLLGDSALYLCASSISGLSGYTFGSGTRLTVV.

The CDR3 DNA is TGCGCCAGCAGCTGGGCCCGGGAGCTGTTTTTT. Its translation: CASSWARELFF. V usage is TRBV5-1 and J usage is TRBJ2-2; D is unresolved. From germline, CDR1 is SGHRS and CDR2 YFSETQ. There are 11 residues in the CDR3. The V end lost 3 bases, the J end lost 9 bases, and 6 bases lay between the germline ends.

The chain carries TRBV7-2 and TRBJ1-1, with a weak D call TRBD1 (6 bases). The CDR3 runs to 16 residues. V was pared by 2 bases and J by 0 bases, with 13 bases between. The V gene's germline CDR1 is SGHTA and CDR2 FQGNSA. CDR3 sequence: CASSLWAGVMNTEAFF. The CDR3 coding sequence is TGTGCCAGCAGCTTATGGGCAGGGGTCATGAACACTGAAGCTTTCTTT.

This clone was detected only a few times. In the same sample, other DNA sequences code for this CDR3. The chain is built from TRBV5-6 and TRBJ1-6; D unresolved. Germline CDR1 and CDR2: SGHDT and YYEEEE. The V gene lost 0 bases and the J gene lost 9 bases, with 4 bases spanning the gap. The CDR3 is 12 amino acids. CDR3 in amino acids: CASSLVGSPLHF. CDR3 bases: TGTGCCAGCAGCTTGGTCGGTTCACCCCTCCACTTT.

V usage is TRBV30 and J usage is TRBJ2-2; D is perhaps TRBD2 (6 bases). V gave up 0 bases and J gave up 3 bases, with 23 bases separating them. CDR3 size: 19 residues. The V gene's germline CDR1 is GTSNPN and CDR2 SVGIG (reference sequence). The CDR3 DNA reads as TGTGCCTGGAGTGTACCCGTCTCCGTCGGGACGGGAGACACCGGGGAGCTGTTTTTT. Protein: CAWSVPVSVGTGDTGELFF.

This chain joins TRBV2 and TRBJ1-1; 7 nucleotides agree with TRBD1. The CDR3 has 19 amino acids. Germline CDR1 reads SNHLY; CDR2 reads FYNNEI. V trimming: 0 bases; J trimming: 0 bases; junction bases outside the gene matches: 13. This CDR3 reads CASSEALLGDSYLNTEAFF. CDR3 DNA: TGTGCCAGCAGTGAAGCGCTTCTGGGGGACAGCTACCTGAACACTGAAGCTTTCTTT.

The rearrangement links TRBV19 to TRBJ2-7; TRBD2 might be the D (6 bases). The CDR3 extends over 15 amino acids. Germline V gene lookup returns CDR1 LNHDA and CDR2 SQIVND (reference sequence). Trimming stripped 4 bases from V and 3 bases from J, with 16 bases between. The CDR3 DNA sequence: TGTGCCAGTAGTACAACAGGTTTCGGGAGCTACGAGCAGTACTTC. It specifies CASSTTGFGSYEQYF.

The chain joins TRBV7-6 to TRBJ1-1; tentatively, D is TRBD1 (6 bases). The CDR3 is 15 residues long. Trimming took 5 bases from V and 0 from J, leaving 13 bases between them. Per the germline V gene, CDR1 is SGHVS and CDR2 is FNYEAQ. The CDR3 nucleotides are TGTGCCAGCAGCCCTAGGACAGAATTGAACACTGAAGCTTTCTTT. Translating it yields CASSPRTELNTEAFF.

The rearrangement joins TRBV6-5 to TRBJ2-7; D might be TRBD1 (6 bases). Trimming pared 6 bases from V and 2 bases from J, leaving 14 bases between. The CDR3 extends over 14 amino acids. Germline lookup yields CDR1 MNHEY and CDR2 SVGAGI. CDR3 loop: CASSLYTGTYEQYF. The CDR3 bases are TGTGCCAGCAGCCTATATACAGGGACCTACGAGCAGTACTTC.

This clone occurred once. The rearrangement uses TRBV18 and TRBJ1-1; no reliable D call. The CDR3 is made up of 20 amino acids. Trimming removed 3 bases at V and 0 bases at J, with 26 bases between. Germline lookup yields CDR1 KGHSH and CDR2 LQKENI. The CDR3 here is CASSPTQFPRPSEMNTEAFF. CDR3 bases: TGTGCCAGCTCACCTACGCAATTCCCCCGCCCAAGTGAGATGAACACTGAAGCTTTCTTT.

The chain is built from TRBV4-2 and TRBJ2-7; TRBD1 aligns across 9 bases. V shed 1 base and J 3 bases; nucleotides not matched to a gene: 7. The CDR3 has 16 residues. The germline V gene encodes CDR1 LGHNA and CDR2 YNFKEQ. The CDR3 reads CASSQGATGGLYEQYF. Written as DNA, the CDR3 is TGTGCCAGCAGCCAAGGGGCGACAGGGGGGCTCTACGAGCAGTACTTC.

This CDR3 reads CASSRTGDQNTF. The CDR3 region has the DNA TGTGCCAGCAGCCGGACAGGGGACCAGAACACCTTC. This rearrangement joins TRBV5-4 to TRBJ1-2, with 9 bases matching TRBD1. The CDR3 loop spans 12 amino acids. Germline V gives CDR1 SGHNT, CDR2 YYREEE (reference sequence). Trimming took 4 bases from V and 12 from J; bases not matched to a gene: 7. Filled out from reference TRBV5-4 and TRBJ1-2, the complete variable domain reads ETGVTQSPTHLIKTRGQQVTLRCSSQSGHNTVSWYQQALGQGPQFIFQYYREEENGRGNFPPRFSGLQFPNYSSELNVNALELDDSALYLCASSRTGDQNTFGSGTRLTVV.

The chain has TRBV9 and TRBJ1-2; D gene ambiguous. This CDR3 contains 17 residues. Trimming removed 2 bases at V and 8 bases at J, with 25 bases between. The V gene's germline CDR1 is SGDLS and CDR2 YYNGEE. In DNA form, the CDR3 reads TGTGCCAGCAGCGTTGGGGAAGATGATTTCGGGGTCATAGGCTACACCTTC. Its translation: CASSVGEDDFGVIGYTF.

A word on this clone: The sample holds other DNA sequences that translate to the same CDR3. The chain joins TRBV5-1 to TRBJ2-7, with TRBD1 as a possible D gene (5 bases). Germline values: CDR1 SGHRS, CDR2 YFSETQ. Trimming pared 0 bases from V and 2 bases from J, leaving 6 bases between. This CDR3 is built from 13 residues. Here the CDR3 reads CASSLEGAYEQYF. As DNA, the CDR3 is TGCGCCAGCAGCTTGGAAGGGGCCTACGAGCAGTACTTC. Full variable domain (rest looked up from reference TRBV5-1 and TRBJ2-7): KAGVTQTPRYLIKTRGQQVTLSCSPISGHRSVSWYQQTPGQGLQFLFEYFSETQRNKGNFPGRFSGRQFSNSRSEMNVSTLELGDSALYLCASSLEGAYEQYFGPGTRLTVT.

The chain is built from TRBV5-6 and TRBJ1-1; tentatively, D is TRBD1 (5 bases). Trimming took off 4 bases at V and 10 bases at J, with 17 bases between the two ends. The CDR3 totals 13 residues. Germline assignment: CDR1 SGHDT and CDR2 YYEEEE. This CDR3 is CASSLMVQGIAFF. The CDR3 DNA follows: TGTGCCAGCAGCCTAATGGTCCAGGGTATAGCTTTCTTT.

This rearrangement joins TRBV4-1 to TRBJ2-1, with D hard to call. V was trimmed by 0 bases and J by 9 bases, leaving 12 bases between them. This CDR3 has 14 residues. Germline-derived CDR1 and CDR2 are MGHRA and YSYEKL. CDR3 sequence: CASSQEGVKSEQFF. The CDR3 DNA sequence: TGCGCCAGCAGCCAAGAGGGCGTTAAGTCTGAGCAGTTCTTC.

The gene calls are TRBV4-2 and TRBJ2-4, with D possibly TRBD1 on 7 matching bases. V shed 0 bases and J shed 2 bases, with 14 bases lying between them. Germline V gene data show CDR1 as LGHNA and CDR2 as YNFKEQ. This CDR3 region has 17 residues. In nucleotides, the CDR3 is TGTGCCAGCAGCCAAGACGGGGCAGGGGGGACCAAAAACATTCAGTACTTC. It yields the protein CASSQDGAGGTKNIQYF.

V is TRBV25-1 and J is TRBJ1-2; 9 bases line up with TRBD1. J was trimmed by 6 bases and V by 3 bases; bases with no gene match: 8. CDR1 and CDR2 from the germline V gene are MGHDK and SYGVNS. CDR3 length equals 15 residues. The CDR3 coding sequence is TGTGCCAGCAGTGACCGAGGACAGGGGAGGGATGGCTACACCTTC. Translation: CASSDRGQGRDGYTF.

The chain links TRBV5-1 to TRBJ1-1, with TRBD1 matching over 8 bases. The ends lost 5 bases at V and 4 bases at J; junction bases unmatched: 10. The CDR3 consists of 15 residues. Per the germline V gene, CDR1 is SGHRS and CDR2 is YFSETQ. The CDR3 protein is CASRYVQGEVTEAFF. The CDR3 coding sequence is TGCGCCAGCAGATATGTACAGGGGGAGGTCACTGAAGCTTTCTTT.